This T cell receptor beta chain was profiled in a study of T cell clonotyping in hematopoietic cell transplantation. Samples: about 28 days before transplant, then days 30, 100 and 180 after. Sequencing used immunoSEQ multiplex PCR; TCRdb keeps in-frame clones, though not all of them. The sample records about 7,200 clones, 89% being singletons. The CDR3 consists of 16 residues. Germline CDR1 and CDR2: MNHEY and SMNVEV (reference sequence). The V segment lost 6 bases and the J segment 6 bases; nucleotides outside the gene matches: 10. The specimen comprised PBMCs, sampled 30 days after allogeneic stem cell transplant. V usage is TRBV27 and J usage is TRBJ2-2, with 10 nucleotides matching TRBD2. This sequence originates from a female patient aged 45-65 years who had an allogeneic stem cell transplant from an unrelated donor, so the T cells may come from the graft donor. Some clones in this sample may be carry-over from other donors' samples. The CDR3 bases are TGTGCCAGCAGCCTGGGAGGGACTAGCGTTGCCGGGGAGCTGTTTTTT. Its translation is CASSLGGTSVAGELFF.